Only a few counts were recorded for the clone carrying this T cell receptor (beta chain). The target antigen is unknown. With the Oncomine TCR Beta short-read assay, DNA from cultured CD4+ T cells was sequenced. TCRdb itself ran the PCR reads through MiXCR, one entry per CDR3 protein. The profile shows some 8,200 distinct CDR3 sequences, 55% to 75% of them singletons. The data originate from a study of vaccination and CD4 T cells after COVID-19. Study outcomes and limitations: The study found that a median approximately 90% of reactive clones in convalescent patients appeared only post-vaccination.

Treatment here: roughly 10-day PBMC culture with coronavirus spike peptide pools or control peptides (ViraFEST assay). Germline V gene lookup returns CDR1 MNHEY and CDR2 SVGEGT. Trimming cost V 7 bases and J 3 bases, with 16 bases left between them. This CDR3 has 14 amino acids. The clonotype comes from a human donor who had recovered from COVID-19. This chain joins TRBV6-2 or TRBV6-3 and TRBJ2-7; D is possibly TRBD2 (6 bases). The specimen was CD4+ T cells from blood, cultured in vitro. The CDR3 sequence: CASTRTTNLYEQYF. CDR3 DNA: TGTGCCAGCACCCGGACTACAAACCTCTACGAGCAGTACTTC.